The table lists the clone carrying this T cell receptor beta chain with a count of one. The study ran the assay at deep level. Produced via immunoSEQ multiplex PCR; TCRdb's table is partial and in-frame only. This table has around 1,900,000 clones, 93% appearing once. These data belong to a study of shared clonotypes between healthy human individuals. CD45RO-negative CD8 cells positively selected for CCR7 made up the naive population, which excluded terminally differentiated effector memory CD45RA+ cells. V gave up 1 base and J gave up 2 bases, with 11 bases separating them. The CDR3 has 15 residues. Per germline, CDR1 SGHDN and CDR2 FVKESK.

The V gene is TRBV14, the J gene TRBJ1-2; D ambiguous. The specimen was naive CD8+ T cells from PBMCs. The TCR was taken from a man aged 18 to 29 in good health. Some clones in this sample may be carry-over from other donors' samples. The CDR3 reads CASSQGPDKNYGYTF. As DNA, the CDR3 is TGTGCCAGCAGCCAAGGTCCAGACAAAAACTATGGCTACACCTTC.